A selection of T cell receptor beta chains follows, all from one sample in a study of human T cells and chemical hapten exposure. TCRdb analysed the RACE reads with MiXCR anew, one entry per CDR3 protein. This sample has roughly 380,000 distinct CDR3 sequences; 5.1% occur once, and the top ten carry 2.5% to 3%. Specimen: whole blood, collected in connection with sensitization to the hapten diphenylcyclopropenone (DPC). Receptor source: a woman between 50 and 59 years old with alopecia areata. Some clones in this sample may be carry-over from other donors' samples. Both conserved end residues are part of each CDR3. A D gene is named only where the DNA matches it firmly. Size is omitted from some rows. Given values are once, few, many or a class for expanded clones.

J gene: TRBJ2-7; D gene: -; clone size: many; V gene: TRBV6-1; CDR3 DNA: TGTGCCAGCAGTGAACTAACCTACGAGCAGTACTTC; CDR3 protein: CASSELTYEQYF
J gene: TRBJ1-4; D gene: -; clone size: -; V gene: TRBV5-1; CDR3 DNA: TGCGCCAGCAGCTTAAATGAAGCAGGGAGGGAAAAACTGTTTTTT; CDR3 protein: CASSLNEAGREKLFF
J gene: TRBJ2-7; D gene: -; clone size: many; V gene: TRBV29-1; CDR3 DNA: TGCAGCGTTGAAGAAAGGGGGGGCGGTTCCAACGAGCAGTACTTC; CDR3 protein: CSVEERGGGSNEQYF
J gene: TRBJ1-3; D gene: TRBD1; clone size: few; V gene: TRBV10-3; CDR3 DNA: TGTGCCATCAGTGAGGGACAGGGGAGCTCTGGAAACACCATATATTTT; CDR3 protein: CAISEGQGSSGNTIYF
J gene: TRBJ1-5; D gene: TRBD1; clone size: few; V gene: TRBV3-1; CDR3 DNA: TGTGCCAGCAGCCGCGCAGGGGGACAGCCCCAGCATTTT; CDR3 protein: CASSRAGGQPQHF
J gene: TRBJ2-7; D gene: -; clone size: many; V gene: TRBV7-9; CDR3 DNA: TGTGCCAGCAGCCACAGGGTTGGGAGGCAGTACTTC; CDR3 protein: CASSHRVGRQYF
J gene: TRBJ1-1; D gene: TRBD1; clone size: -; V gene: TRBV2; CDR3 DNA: TGTGCCAGCCTCCGGGACAGGGTGAACACTGAAGCTTTCTTT; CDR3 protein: CASLRDRVNTEAFF
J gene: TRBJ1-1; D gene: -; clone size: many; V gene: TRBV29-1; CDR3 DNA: TGCAGCGTCCTCTTTACTGAAGCTTTCTTT; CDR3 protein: CSVLFTEAFF
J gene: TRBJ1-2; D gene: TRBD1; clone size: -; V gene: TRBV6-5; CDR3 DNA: TGTGCCAGCAGTCTTCGGACAGGGGAGAACTATGGCTACACCTTC; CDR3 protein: CASSLRTGENYGYTF
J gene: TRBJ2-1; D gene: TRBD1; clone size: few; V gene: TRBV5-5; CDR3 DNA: TGTGCCAGCAGCTCGGGACAGGGTTCCTACAATGAGCAGTTCTTC; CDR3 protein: CASSSGQGSYNEQFF
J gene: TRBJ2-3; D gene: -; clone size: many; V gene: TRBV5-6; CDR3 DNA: TGTGCCAGCAGCTTGGCTAGCCCCAGCACAGATACGCAGTATTTT; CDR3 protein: CASSLASPSTDTQYF
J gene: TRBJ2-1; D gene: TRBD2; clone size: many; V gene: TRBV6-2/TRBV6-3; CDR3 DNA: TGTGCCAGCAGTACGGGGGGACTCATCAATGAGCAGTTCTTC; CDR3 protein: CASSTGGLINEQFF
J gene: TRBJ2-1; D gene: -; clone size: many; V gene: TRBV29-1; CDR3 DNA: TGCAGCGTTGGATCTAGCGCCGACAATGAGCAGTTCTTC; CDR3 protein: CSVGSSADNEQFF
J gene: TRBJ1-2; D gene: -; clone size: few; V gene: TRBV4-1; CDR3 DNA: TGCGCCAGCAGCCTCGACTTAAGGATCGATGGCTACACCTTC; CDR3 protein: CASSLDLRIDGYTF
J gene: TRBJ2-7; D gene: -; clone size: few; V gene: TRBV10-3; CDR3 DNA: TGTGCCATCAGTGAGTCCTTTACGGGGGAGCAGTACTTC; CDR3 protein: CAISESFTGEQYF
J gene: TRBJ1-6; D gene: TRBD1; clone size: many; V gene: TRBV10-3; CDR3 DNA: TGTGCCATCAGTGCCGACAGGGTCTCCTATAATTCACCCCTCCACTTT; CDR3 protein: CAISADRVSYNSPLHF
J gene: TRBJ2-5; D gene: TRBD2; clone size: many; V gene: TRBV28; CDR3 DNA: TGTGCCAGCAGACATAGCGGGGCCCAGGGGAAGACCCAGTACTTC; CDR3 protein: CASRHSGAQGKTQYF
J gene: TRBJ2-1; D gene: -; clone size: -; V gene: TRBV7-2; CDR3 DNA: TGTGCCAGCAGCTTAGCACTTTTGGACAATGAGCAGTTCTTC; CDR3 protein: CASSLALLDNEQFF
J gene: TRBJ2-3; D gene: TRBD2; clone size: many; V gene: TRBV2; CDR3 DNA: TGTGCCAGCAGTGAGGGGAGGCTAGCGGGTAGCACAGATACGCAGTATTTT; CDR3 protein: CASSEGRLAGSTDTQYF
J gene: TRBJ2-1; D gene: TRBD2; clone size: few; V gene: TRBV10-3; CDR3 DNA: TGTGCCATCAGTGGCGGGGGGGCCAATGAGCAGTTCTTC; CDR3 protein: CAISGGGANEQFF
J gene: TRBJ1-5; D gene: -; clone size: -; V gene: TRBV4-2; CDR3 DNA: TGTGCCAGCAGCCAAGATGGGCACGTCGGGCCCCAGCATTTT; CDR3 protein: CASSQDGHVGPQHF
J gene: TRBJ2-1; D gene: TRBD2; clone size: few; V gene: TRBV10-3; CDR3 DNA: TGTGCCATCAATCGAGCGGGAGGCCATGAGCAGTTCTTC; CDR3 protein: CAINRAGGHEQFF
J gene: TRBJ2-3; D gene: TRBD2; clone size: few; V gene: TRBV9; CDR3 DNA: TGTGCCAGCAGCGTAGCTGGGGCGGGGGGGCCCACAGATACGCAGTATTTT; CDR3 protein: CASSVAGAGGPTDTQYF
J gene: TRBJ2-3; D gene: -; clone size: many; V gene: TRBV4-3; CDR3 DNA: TGCGCCAGCAGCCAAGATCATCTTTTCATCGGTACGCAGTATTTT; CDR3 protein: CASSQDHLFIGTQYF
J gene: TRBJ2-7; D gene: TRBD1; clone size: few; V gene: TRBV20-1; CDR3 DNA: TGCAGTGCTAGAGGATTGGAGGGACAGGGGTCCCACGAGCAGTACTTC; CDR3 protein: CSARGLEGQGSHEQYF
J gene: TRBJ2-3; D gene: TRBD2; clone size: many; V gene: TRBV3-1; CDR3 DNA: TGTGCCAGCGCCCCCCGAAGTGAGCGGGGGGGAATCTTTTTTAGTACGCAGTATTTT; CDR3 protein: CASAPRSERGGIFFSTQYF
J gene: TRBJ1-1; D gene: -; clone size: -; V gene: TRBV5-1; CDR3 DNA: TGCGCCAGCAGCTTGGAGTTCGGAGGAAACACTGAAGCTTTCTTT; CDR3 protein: CASSLEFGGNTEAFF
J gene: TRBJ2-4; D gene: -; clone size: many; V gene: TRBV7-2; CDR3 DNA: TGTGCCAGCAGCTTTACGACGGGACTAGCCAAAAACATTCAGTACTTC; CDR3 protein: CASSFTTGLAKNIQYF
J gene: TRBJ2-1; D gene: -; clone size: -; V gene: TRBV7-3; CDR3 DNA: TGTGCCAGCAGCCAGGCGGTTGGGGATGAGCAGTTCTTC; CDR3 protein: CASSQAVGDEQFF
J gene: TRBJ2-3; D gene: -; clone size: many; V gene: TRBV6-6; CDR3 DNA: TGTGCCAGCAGTTCCCCTCATGGGGGCGGCACAGATACGCAGTATTTT; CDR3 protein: CASSSPHGGGTDTQYF
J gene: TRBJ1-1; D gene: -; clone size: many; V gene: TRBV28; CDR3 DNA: TGTGCCACCTTAACTGTGGCCCCCCAAATAGCTGAAGCTTTCTTT; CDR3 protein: CATLTVAPQIAEAFF
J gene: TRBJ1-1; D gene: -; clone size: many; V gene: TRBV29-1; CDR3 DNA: TGCAGCGTTGAGGTTTACGGAGCTGAAGCTTTCTTT; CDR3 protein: CSVEVYGAEAFF
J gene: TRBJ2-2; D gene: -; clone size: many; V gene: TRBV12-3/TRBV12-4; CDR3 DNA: TGTGCCAGCAGCCCCTCCGGGGAGCTGTTTTTT; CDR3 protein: CASSPSGELFF
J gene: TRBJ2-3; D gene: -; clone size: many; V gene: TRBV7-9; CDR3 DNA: TGTGCCAGCAGCCCCCTCCAGGATATTCGCACAGATACGCAGTATTTT; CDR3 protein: CASSPLQDIRTDTQYF
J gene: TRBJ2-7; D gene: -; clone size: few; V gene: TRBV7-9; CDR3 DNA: TGTGCCAGCAGCGACCATTTTTACTACGAGCAGTACTTC; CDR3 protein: CASSDHFYYEQYF
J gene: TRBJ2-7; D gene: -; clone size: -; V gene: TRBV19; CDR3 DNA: TGTGCCAGTAGTATTGGAATAACTTTCTACGAGCAGTACTTC; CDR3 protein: CASSIGITFYEQYF
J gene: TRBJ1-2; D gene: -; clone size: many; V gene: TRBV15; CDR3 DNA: TGTGCCACCAGCAGACCAGGAACAGGGATGGGTGGCTACACCTTC; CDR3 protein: CATSRPGTGMGGYTF
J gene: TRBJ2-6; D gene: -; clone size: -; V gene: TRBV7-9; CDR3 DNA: TGTGCCAGCAGCACAACCTCTGGGGCCAACGTCCTGACTTTC; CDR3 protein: CASSTTSGANVLTF